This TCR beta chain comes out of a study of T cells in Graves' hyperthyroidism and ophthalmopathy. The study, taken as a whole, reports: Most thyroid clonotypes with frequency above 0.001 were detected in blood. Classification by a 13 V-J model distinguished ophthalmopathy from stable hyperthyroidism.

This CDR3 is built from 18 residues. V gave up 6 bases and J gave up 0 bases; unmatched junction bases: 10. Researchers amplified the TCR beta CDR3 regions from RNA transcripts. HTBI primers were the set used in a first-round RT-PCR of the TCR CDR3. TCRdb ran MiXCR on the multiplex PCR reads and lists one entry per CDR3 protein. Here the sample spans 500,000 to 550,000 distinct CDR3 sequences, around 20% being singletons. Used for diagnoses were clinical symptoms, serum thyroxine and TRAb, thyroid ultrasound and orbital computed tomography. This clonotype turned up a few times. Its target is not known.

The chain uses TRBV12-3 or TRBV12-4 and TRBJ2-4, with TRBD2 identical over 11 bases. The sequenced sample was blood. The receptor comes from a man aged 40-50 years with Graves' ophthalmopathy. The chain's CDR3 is CASSFLTSGDVAKNIQYF. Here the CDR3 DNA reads TGTGCCAGCAGCTTCCTGACTAGCGGGGACGTAGCCAAAAACATTCAGTACTTC.